This T cell receptor (beta chain) was found in a study of Graves' ophthalmopathy and Graves' hyperthyroidism. For the study at large: Peripheral blood samples were taken at initial diagnosis, before any treatment.

V was pared by 5 bases and J by 1 base, with 9 bases between. Germline V gene data show CDR1 as MNHEY and CDR2 as SMNVEV (reference sequence). The CDR3 totals 15 residues. The authors amplified TCR beta CDR3 regions, and they did so from RNA transcripts for repertoire sequencing. HTBI primers were employed in first-round RT-PCR, then a second-round multiplex PCR followed. A single record per CDR3 protein comes from TCRdb applying MiXCR to the multiplex PCR reads. The sample comprises 350,000 to 400,000 distinct CDR3 sequences, just over 15% of which are singletons, and approximately 7% rests with the top ten.

Sequencing was carried out using peripheral blood. V usage is TRBV27 and J usage is TRBJ2-6; D unclear. The sequence came from a woman aged 18-29 years with stable Graves' hyperthyroidism. The CDR3 loop reads CASSTRKSGANVLTF. Here the CDR3 DNA reads TGTGCCAGCAGTACTCGTAAATCTGGGGCCAACGTCCTGACTTTC. Filled out from reference TRBV27 and TRBJ2-6, the complete variable domain reads EAQVTQNPRYLITVTGKKLTVTCSQNMNHEYMSWYRQDPGLGLRQIYYSMNVEVTDKGDVPEGYKVSRKEKRNFPLILESPSPNQTSLYFCASSTRKSGANVLTFGAGSRLTVL.